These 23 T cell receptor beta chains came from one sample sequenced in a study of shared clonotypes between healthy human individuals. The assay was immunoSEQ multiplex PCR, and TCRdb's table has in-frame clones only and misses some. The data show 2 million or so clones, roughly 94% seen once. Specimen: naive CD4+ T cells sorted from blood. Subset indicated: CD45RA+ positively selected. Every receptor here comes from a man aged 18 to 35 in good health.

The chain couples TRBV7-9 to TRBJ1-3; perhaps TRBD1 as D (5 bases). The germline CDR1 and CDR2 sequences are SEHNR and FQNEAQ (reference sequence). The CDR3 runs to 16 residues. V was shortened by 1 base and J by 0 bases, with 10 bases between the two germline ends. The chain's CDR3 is CASSLDNRPSGNTIYF. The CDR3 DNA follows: TGTGCCAGCAGCTTAGACAACAGGCCCTCTGGAAACACCATATATTTT.

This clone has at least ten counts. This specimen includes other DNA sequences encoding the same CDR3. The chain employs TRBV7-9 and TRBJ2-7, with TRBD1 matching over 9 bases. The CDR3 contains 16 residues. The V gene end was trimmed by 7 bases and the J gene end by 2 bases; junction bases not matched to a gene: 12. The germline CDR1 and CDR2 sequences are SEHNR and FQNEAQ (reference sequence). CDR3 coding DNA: TGTGCCAGCACCGAAGTGGGACAGGGAGTGGCCTACGAGCAGTACTTC. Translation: CASTEVGQGVAYEQYF.

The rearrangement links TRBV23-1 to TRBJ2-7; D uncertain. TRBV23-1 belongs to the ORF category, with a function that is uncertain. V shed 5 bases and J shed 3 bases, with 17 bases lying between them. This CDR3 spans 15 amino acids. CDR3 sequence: CASSSPRKGNYEQYF. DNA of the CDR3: TGCGCCAGCAGTTCCCCGCGGAAGGGAAACTACGAGCAGTACTTC.

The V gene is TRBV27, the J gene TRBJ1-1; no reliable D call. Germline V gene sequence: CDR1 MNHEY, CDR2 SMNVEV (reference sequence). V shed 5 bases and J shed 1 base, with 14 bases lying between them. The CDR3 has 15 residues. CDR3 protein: CASSPGWTRNTEAFF. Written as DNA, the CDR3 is TGTGCCAGCAGTCCGGGGTGGACGCGGAACACTGAAGCTTTCTTT.

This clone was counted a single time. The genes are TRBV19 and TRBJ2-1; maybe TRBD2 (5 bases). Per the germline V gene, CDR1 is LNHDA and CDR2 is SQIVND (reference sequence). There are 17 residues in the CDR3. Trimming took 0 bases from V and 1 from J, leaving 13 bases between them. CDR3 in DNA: TGTGCCAGTAGTATAGATAGAAGCGGATCATCCTACAATGAGCAGTTCTTC. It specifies CASSIDRSGSSYNEQFF.

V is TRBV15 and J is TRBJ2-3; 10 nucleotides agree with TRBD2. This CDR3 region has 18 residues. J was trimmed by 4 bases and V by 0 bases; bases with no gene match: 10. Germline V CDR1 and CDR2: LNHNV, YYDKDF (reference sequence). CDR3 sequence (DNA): TGTGCCACCAGCAGAGATAGCCTAGCGGGAGATAGGGCAGATACGCAGTATTTT. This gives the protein CATSRDSLAGDRADTQYF.

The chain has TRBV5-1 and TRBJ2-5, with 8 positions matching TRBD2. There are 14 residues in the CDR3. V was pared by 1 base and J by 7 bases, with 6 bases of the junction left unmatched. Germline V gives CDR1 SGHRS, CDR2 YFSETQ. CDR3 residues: CASSLTSGSGTQYF. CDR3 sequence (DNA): TGCGCCAGCAGCTTGACTAGCGGCTCGGGGACCCAGTACTTC.

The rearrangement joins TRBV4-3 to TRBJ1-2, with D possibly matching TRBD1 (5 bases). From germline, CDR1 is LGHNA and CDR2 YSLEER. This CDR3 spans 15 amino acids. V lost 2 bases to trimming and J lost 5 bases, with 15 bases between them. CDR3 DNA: TGCGCCAGCAGCCAACAGCTGACGGGACCTTATGGCTACACCTTC. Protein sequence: CASSQQLTGPYGYTF.

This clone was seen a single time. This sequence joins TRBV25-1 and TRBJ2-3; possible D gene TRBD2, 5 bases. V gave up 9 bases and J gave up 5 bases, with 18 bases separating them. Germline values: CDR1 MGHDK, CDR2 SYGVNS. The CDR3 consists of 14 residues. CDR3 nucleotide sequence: TGTGCCAGTAAAACTAGTCTCCCCCGAGATACGCAGTATTTT. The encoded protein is CASKTSLPRDTQYF.

DNA of the CDR3: TGCGCCAGCAGCGTCAGACTGGGGGACACCGGGGAGCTGTTTTTT. Amino acids: CASSVRLGDTGELFF. The chain recombines TRBV5-1 with TRBJ2-2; TRBD1 or TRBD2 may be the D gene (5 bases each). Deletions cut 4 bases from V and 3 bases from J, with 13 bases between. Germline CDR1 and CDR2: SGHRS and YFSETQ. The CDR3 is 15 residues long.

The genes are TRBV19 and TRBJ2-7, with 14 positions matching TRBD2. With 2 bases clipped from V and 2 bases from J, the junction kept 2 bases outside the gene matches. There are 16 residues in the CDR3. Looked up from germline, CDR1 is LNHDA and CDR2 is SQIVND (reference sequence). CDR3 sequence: CASSIRGLAGAYEQYF. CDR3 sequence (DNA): TGTGCCAGTAGTATAAGGGGACTAGCGGGAGCCTACGAGCAGTACTTC.

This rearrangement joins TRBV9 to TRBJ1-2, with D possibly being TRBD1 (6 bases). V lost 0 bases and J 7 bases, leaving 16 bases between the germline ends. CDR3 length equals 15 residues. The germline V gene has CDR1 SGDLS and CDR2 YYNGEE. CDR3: CASSVDPAGVRGYTF. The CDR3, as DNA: TGTGCCAGCAGCGTAGATCCGGCAGGGGTACGTGGCTACACCTTC. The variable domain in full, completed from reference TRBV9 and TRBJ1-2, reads DSGVTQTPKHLITATGQRVTLRCSPRSGDLSVYWYQQSLDQGLQFLIQYYNGEERAKGNILERFSAQQFPDLHSELNLSSLELGDSALYFCASSVDPAGVRGYTFGSGTRLTVV.

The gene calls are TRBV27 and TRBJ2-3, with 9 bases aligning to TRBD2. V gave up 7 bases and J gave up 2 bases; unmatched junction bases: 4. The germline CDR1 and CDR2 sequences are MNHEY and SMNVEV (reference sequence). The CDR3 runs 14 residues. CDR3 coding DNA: TGTGCCAGCATGGGACTAGCATTCACAGATACGCAGTATTTT. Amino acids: CASMGLAFTDTQYF.

The CDR3 sequence: CASSWDGLNTEAFF. CDR3 in DNA: TGTGCCAGCAGCTGGGACGGATTGAACACTGAAGCTTTCTTT. This chain joins TRBV11-1 and TRBJ1-1, with a tentative D call TRBD1 (5 bases). V was cut by 4 bases and J by 0 bases, with 9 bases left in between. In germline, CDR1 is SGHAT, CDR2 FQDESV (reference sequence). The CDR3 sequence is 14 residues long.

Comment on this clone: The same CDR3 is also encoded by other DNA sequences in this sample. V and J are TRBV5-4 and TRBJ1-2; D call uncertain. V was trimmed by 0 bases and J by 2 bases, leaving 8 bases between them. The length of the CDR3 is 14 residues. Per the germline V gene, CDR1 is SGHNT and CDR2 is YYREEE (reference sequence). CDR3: CASSLGGRNYGYTF. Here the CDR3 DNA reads TGTGCCAGCAGCTTGGGGGGAAGAAACTATGGCTACACCTTC.

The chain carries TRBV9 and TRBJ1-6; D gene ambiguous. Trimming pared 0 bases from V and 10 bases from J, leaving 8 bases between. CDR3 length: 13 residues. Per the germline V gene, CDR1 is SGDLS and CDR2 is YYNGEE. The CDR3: CASSVAQVSPLHF. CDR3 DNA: TGTGCCAGCAGCGTAGCCCAGGTGTCACCCCTCCACTTT. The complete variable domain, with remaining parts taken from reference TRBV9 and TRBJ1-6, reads DSGVTQTPKHLITATGQRVTLRCSPRSGDLSVYWYQQSLDQGLQFLIQYYNGEERAKGNILERFSAQQFPDLHSELNLSSLELGDSALYFCASSVAQVSPLHFGNGTRLTVT.

The CDR3 sequence is CTSSHLAGAGFEQYF. CDR3 nucleotides: TGCACCAGCAGCCATTTAGCGGGGGCGGGTTTCGAGCAGTACTTC. The chain couples TRBV1 to TRBJ2-7; the tabulated D call, TRBD2, remains unverified against the DNA. TRBV1 is reported as a pseudogene. The CDR3 spans 15 residues.

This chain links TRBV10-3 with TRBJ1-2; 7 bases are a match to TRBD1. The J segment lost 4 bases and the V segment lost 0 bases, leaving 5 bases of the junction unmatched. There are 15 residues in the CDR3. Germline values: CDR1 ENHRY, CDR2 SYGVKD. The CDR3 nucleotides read TGTGCCATCAGTGAGTCGACCGGGACAGCCTATGGCTACACCTTC. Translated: CAISESTGTAYGYTF.

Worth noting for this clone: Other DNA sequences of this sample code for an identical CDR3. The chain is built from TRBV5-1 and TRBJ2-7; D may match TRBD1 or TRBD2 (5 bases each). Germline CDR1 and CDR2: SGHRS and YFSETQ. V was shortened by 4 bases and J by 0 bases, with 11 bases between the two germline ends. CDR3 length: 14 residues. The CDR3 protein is CASSRDGSSYEQYF. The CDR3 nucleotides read TGCGCCAGCAGCCGGGACGGCAGCTCCTACGAGCAGTACTTC.

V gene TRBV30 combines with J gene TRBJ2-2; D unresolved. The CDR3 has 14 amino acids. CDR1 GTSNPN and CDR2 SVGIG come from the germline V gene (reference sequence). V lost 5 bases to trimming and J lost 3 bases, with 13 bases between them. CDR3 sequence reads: CAWAGPADTGELFF. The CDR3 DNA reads TGTGCCTGGGCCGGACCTGCGGACACCGGGGAGCTGTTTTTT. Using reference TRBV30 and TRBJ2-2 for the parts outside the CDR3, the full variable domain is SQTIHQWPATLVQPVGSPLSLECTVEGTSNPNLYWYRQAAGRGLQLLFYSVGIGQISSEVPQNLSASRPQDRQFILSSKKLLLSDSGFYLCAWAGPADTGELFFGEGSRLTVL.

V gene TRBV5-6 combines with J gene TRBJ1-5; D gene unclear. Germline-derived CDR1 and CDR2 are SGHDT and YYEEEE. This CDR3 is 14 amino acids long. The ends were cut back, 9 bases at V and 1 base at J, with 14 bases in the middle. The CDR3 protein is CATPRRRSNQPQHF. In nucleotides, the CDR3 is TGTGCCACCCCCCGTAGGCGAAGCAATCAGCCCCAGCATTTT.

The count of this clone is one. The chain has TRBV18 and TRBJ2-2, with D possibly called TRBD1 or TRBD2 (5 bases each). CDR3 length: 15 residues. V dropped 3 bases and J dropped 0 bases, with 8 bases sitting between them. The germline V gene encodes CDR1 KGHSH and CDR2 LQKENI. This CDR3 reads CASSPMGPNTGELFF. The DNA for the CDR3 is TGTGCCAGCTCACCCATGGGACCGAACACCGGGGAGCTGTTTTTT.

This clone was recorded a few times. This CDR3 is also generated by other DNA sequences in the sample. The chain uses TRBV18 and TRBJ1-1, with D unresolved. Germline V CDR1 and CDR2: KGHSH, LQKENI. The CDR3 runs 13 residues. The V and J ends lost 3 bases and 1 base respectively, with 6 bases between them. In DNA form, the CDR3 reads TGTGCCAGCTCACCGGGAGGGAACACTGAAGCTTTCTTT. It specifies CASSPGGNTEAFF.